This TCR beta chain stems from a study of blood T cell repertoires in COVID-19 (dated by TCRdb to the early 2020s). For the study in its entirety: Samples from collaborators originated in the United States, Italy and Spain and spanned both the acute and convalescent phases of COVID-19. Deeply sampled blood TCRbeta repertoires from subjects exposed to, actively infected with, or recovered from COVID-19 were included in the dataset. A freely available public database, intended as a resource for researchers studying the immune response to SARS-CoV-2, is where the repertoires were released. Where HLA class I and class II types were available, the types were taken from metadata supplied by the sample provider, not from assay-based typing. The material from the prospective study consisted of cDNA or gDNA derived from T cells, B-cell-depleted T cells, or PBMCs. Nearly every sample came with metadata listing a de-identified subject ID, COVID-19 status, age in years and sex. The samples were drawn from two sources: the first 160 participants of the ongoing ImmuneRACE study, and over 1,000 subjects contributed by 6 global collaborators. Overall results and qualifications from the work: The quantity of clinical and demographic metadata differed by source and by participant and was supplied without curation.

TCRbeta CDR3 regions were amplified from genomic DNA by means of the immunoSEQ Assay, a bias-controlled multiplex PCR. As for the original processing: The number of nucleated cells in each sample was estimated from the amplification of reference gene primers within the assay. To quantify the absolute abundance of each unique TCRbeta CDR3 rearrangement, sequence reads were collapsed and filtered. For each sample, productive Simpson clonality was calculated by taking the square root of Simpson's diversity index across productive rearrangements. TCRdb provides this immuneACCESS table in a form limited to in-frame rearrangements. Some clones are lacking; in checked studies, under half of them reflect an unresolved V gene, and why the rest are absent is not known. The V and J calls and clone size are taken from that table; D and trimming were inferred from the DNA. This sample lists around 190,000 clones; 87% were detected once. Of the sample, about 9.3% falls within the top ten clones.

At the junction V is shortened by 5 bases and J by 2 bases; bases outside the gene matches: 4. Including the terminal cysteine and phenylalanine, the CDR3 comprises 14 residues. Only the CDR3 part of the read is kept: 42 bases, read in frame from the first base. Looking up the germline V gene (reference sequence) yields CDR1 LNHNV and CDR2 YYDKDF. With regard to this clone: No antigen is known for it. It has no much larger one-base neighbor in the sample; base qualities were not kept.

Participants in the prospective study were aged roughly 18 to 100 years, lived in 20 to 25 United States geographic areas, and enrolled through a virtual design. To assign participants to cohorts, the prospective study relied on clinical history that participants themselves reported in a screening survey and a study questionnaire. In the prospective study, mobile phlebotomists collected whole blood, serum and a nasopharyngeal or oropharyngeal swab from each participant. Over a roughly 2-month period, participants in the prospective study had the option of providing additional blood draws and questionnaires. Prospective study blood samples were shipped either frozen or at room temperature before DNA extraction.

The sample comprised PBMCs or T cells enriched from blood (not recorded which). This TCR was sampled from a man in his late teens or twenties with acute COVID-19. Here the chain combines TRBV15 and TRBJ2-7; the central 9 bases match TRBD1. CDR3 sequence: CATSVRTGAYEQYF. The DNA sequence is given as TGTGCCACCAGCGTACGGACAGGGGCCTACGAGCAGTACTTC.